Below are 4 T cell receptor beta chains sequenced from a single sample in a study of tissue T cells after allogeneic stem cell transplantation. The method was immunoSEQ multiplex PCR; TCRdb's version includes in-frame clones alone and lacks a portion of them. This table has thousands of clones, around 40% appearing once. Regarding time point: mouse harvest day 7 after allogeneic transplant. Each mouse received 10^7 T-cell-depleted marrow cells plus 10^6 splenic CD5+ T cells by tail vein. The sample taken for sequencing was skin. These receptors all come from a female BALB/c mouse given C57BL/6 T cells with graft-versus-host disease after an allogeneic hematopoietic cell transplant.

In this sample, this clone is large (0.1 to 1%). The gene names given are mouse names. The CDR3 extends 1 residue past the end of the read, so its final part is completed from the germline J gene. V gene TRBV19 combines with J gene TRBJ2-1; 7 bases line up with TRBD2. The V gene's germline CDR1 is FNHDT and CDR2 SITEND (reference sequence). The CDR3 is 15 residues long. J lost 1 base, V lost 3 bases, and 4 bases had no gene match. The CDR3 bases that were read are TGTGCCAGCAGTAATACTGGGGTGAACTATGCTGAGCAGTTC. Translation: CASSNTGVNYAEQF. The entire CDR3 protein is CASSNTGVNYAEQFF.

Comment on this clone: Gene names and germline match the mouse. The sequence runs out 1 residue before the end of the CDR3; the remainder is reconstructed from the germline J gene. The V and J genes are TRBV19 and TRBJ1-5; 9 nucleotides line up with TRBD1. J gave up 3 bases and V 0 bases, and 7 bases lay outside the gene matches. Germline loops: CDR1 FNHDT, CDR2 SITEND (reference sequence). The CDR3 has 17 amino acids. The CDR3 loop is CASSIGTGVRGNQAPLF. The sequenced CDR3 bases are TGTGCCAGCAGTATAGGGACAGGGGTAAGGGGCAACCAGGCTCCGCTT.

This clone occurred a few times. Any gene name here is a mouse gene name. The missing CDR3 end, 1 residue past where the read stops, is filled in from the germline J gene. V is TRBV26 and J is TRBJ2-7; D remains unclear. Trimming stripped 4 bases from V and 0 bases from J, with 7 bases between. The CDR3 consists of 13 residues. Germline V gene lookup returns CDR1 KGHPV and CDR2 FQNQEV (reference sequence). CDR3 bases read: TGTGCCAGCAGTCCGGGGAGCTCCTATGAACAGTAC. This sequence encodes CASSPGSSYEQY. The full CDR3 protein is CASSPGSSYEQYF.

Comments on this clone: The genes are named according to mouse. Sequencing ends 1 residue short of the CDR3 end; the germline J gene provides the rest. The chain links TRBV13-1 to TRBJ2-2, with 10 bases lining up with TRBD2. In germline, CDR1 is NSHNY, CDR2 SYGAGN. J lost 1 base, V lost 7 bases, and 4 bases had no gene match. This CDR3 spans 15 amino acids. CDR3 bases read: TGTGCCAGCCTCGGGACTGGGGAAAACACCGGGCAGCTCTAC. It translates to CASLGTGENTGQLY. The whole CDR3 sequence reads CASLGTGENTGQLYF.